This TCR beta chain was sequenced during a study of blood T cell repertoires in COVID-19. The overall study: PBMCs, B-cell-depleted T cells, or T cells were the source of the cDNA or gDNA that made up the material.

This clone was picked up a small number of times. Produced via immunoSEQ multiplex PCR; TCRdb's table is partial and in-frame only. The table records around 65,000 clones, roughly 80% of them present only once. This CDR3 spans 16 amino acids. The V end lost 3 bases, the J end lost 4 bases, and 15 bases lay between the germline ends. Germline loops: CDR1 KGHSH, CDR2 LQKENI. Sample: peripheral blood. This TCR derives from a human donor in a cohort sampled during active COVID-19. The V and J genes are TRBV18 and TRBJ2-2; D is undetermined. The CDR3, as DNA: TGTGCCAGCTCACCCTCCTCCTCTGCCGGCACCGGGGAGCTGTTTTTT. Translation gives CASSPSSSAGTGELFF.